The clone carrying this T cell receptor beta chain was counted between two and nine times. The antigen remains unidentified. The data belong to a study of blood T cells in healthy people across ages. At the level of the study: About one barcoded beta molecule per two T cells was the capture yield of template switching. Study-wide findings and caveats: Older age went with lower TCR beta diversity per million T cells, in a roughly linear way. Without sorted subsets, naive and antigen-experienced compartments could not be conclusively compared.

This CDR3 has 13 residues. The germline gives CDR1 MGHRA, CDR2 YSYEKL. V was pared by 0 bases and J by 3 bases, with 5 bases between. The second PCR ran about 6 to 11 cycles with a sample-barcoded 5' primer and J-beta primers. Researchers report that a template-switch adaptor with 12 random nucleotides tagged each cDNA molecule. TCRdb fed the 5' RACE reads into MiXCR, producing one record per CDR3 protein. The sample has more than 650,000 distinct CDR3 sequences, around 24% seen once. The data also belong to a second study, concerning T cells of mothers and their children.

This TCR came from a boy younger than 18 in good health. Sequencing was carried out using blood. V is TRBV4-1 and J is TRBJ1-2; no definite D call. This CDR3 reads CASSQDLHYGYTF. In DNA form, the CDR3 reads TGCGCCAGCAGCCAAGATCTTCACTATGGCTACACCTTC.